The subject of this entry is one T cell receptor beta chain. Its antigen remains unknown. The time point here: persistent/refractory GD, antithyroid drugs over 5 years with positive TRAb. Scientists built the TCR library using RNA that was extracted from PBMCs. The data stem from a study of regulatory T cells in long-lasting Graves disease. On the study more broadly: To qualify as persistent, Graves' disease required over 5 years of antithyroid drugs with positive TSH receptor antibodies. Study findings and constraints: Persistent patients shared more public clonotypes (2,741) than newly diagnosed patients (approximately 1,000). Patients with persistent Graves' had lower TCR diversity than newly diagnosed patients.

Investigators prepared the TCR beta libraries by applying iRepertoire HTBI primers and Arm-PCR of CDR3 regions. TCRdb passed the multiplex PCR reads through MiXCR, listing each CDR3 protein once. The sample holds 400,000 to 600,000 distinct CDR3 sequences, under 25% seen once. This TCR came from a female donor with Graves disease. The material was peripheral blood mononuclear cells (PBMCs), obtained when the disease was refractory, from a patient treated with antithyroid drugs.

The CDR3 region is CASNRGSSTEAFF. The CDR3 DNA reads TGTGCCAGCAACAGGGGATCGAGCACTGAAGCTTTCTTT. This chain connects TRBV12-3 or TRBV12-4 to TRBJ1-1; TRBD1 matches 7 bases. This CDR3 has 13 amino acids. The V segment lost 7 bases and the J segment 4 bases; nucleotides outside the gene matches: 6.